This T cell receptor beta chain originates from a study of patients and donors after allogeneic stem cell transplantation. This clonotype has more than one count but fewer than ten. TCRdb itself ran the RT-PCR reads through MiXCR, one entry per CDR3 protein. The sample holds approximately 200,000 distinct CDR3 sequences; over 30% are singletons and the top ten take approximately 10%. The CDR3 runs to 14 residues. V lost 3 bases, J lost 7 bases, and 12 bases lay in between. The chain recombines TRBV12-3 or TRBV12-4 with TRBJ1-4, with D uncertain. The source is a human donor who was either an allogeneic HSCT recipient or a stem cell or donor lymphocyte infusion donor (not recorded which). It is not recorded whose cells these are; they may come from a transplant donor. The sequencing input was blood, either unsorted or a sorted T cell fraction (not recorded which). The DNA for the CDR3 is TGTGCCAGCAGTTTGGTGGCATCGGCTGAAAAACTGTTTTTT. This translates into CASSLVASAEKLFF.